Reported below is one TCR beta chain. V shed 4 bases and J 7 bases; nucleotides not matched to a gene: 2. The length of the CDR3 is 14 residues. From germline, CDR1 is WNHNN and CDR2 SYGVQD (reference sequence). These data are taken from a study of shared clonotypes between healthy human individuals. Study information: Donor ages ranged 18 to 49 years: two women, a few men.

Assay runs were performed at deep level. The data were produced by immunoSEQ multiplex PCR, yet TCRdb's version contains in-frame clones alone and is incomplete. The sample shows about 480,000 clones, less than 85% of them seen only once. The TCR comes from a woman between 35 and 50 years old in good health. Some clones in this sample may be carry-over from other donors' samples. The sample consisted of PBMCs. The rearrangement joins TRBV10-1 to TRBJ2-1, with TRBD2 matching 12 bases. The CDR3, as DNA: TGCGCCAGCAGTGGACTAGCGGGAGAAAATGAGCAGTTCTTC. Translation: CASSGLAGENEQFF.